This is a list of T cell receptor beta chains from one sample in a study of T cells after yellow fever vaccination. TCRdb reprocessed the 5' RACE reads with MiXCR, giving one entry per CDR3 protein. The sample shows approximately 93,000 distinct CDR3 sequences, under 7% of them seen only once. The sequences come from CD8+ T cells sorted from PBMCs, collected 10 days after the yellow fever booster vaccination. These receptors all stem from a man aged 18 to 29 who received the YFV17D yellow fever vaccine. Each CDR3 is given with its conserved first and last residue. The order of the fields is D gene, V gene, J gene, clone size, CDR3 protein, CDR3 DNA. The D gene is left open where the match is weak. Expanded clones are given a class, and other clones once, few, many or no size at all.

TRBD1,TRBV6-5,TRBJ1-2,few,CASSYSGQLYGYTF,TGTGCCAGCAGTTACTCGGGACAGCTCTATGGCTACACCTTC
NA,TRBV7-9,TRBJ2-1,NA,CASYERDSYNEQFF,TGTGCCAGCTATGAACGGGACTCCTACAATGAGCAGTTCTTC
TRBD1,TRBV7-9,TRBJ1-2,NA,CASSPTNSQGTGYTF,TGTGCCAGCAGCCCTACCAACTCACAGGGGACTGGCTACACCTTC
TRBD2,TRBV6-5,TRBJ2-3,few,CASSNSGGLTDTQYF,TGTGCCAGCAGCAATAGCGGGGGGCTCACAGATACGCAGTATTTT
NA,TRBV7-8,TRBJ2-1,few,CASSSRFKEYNEQFF,TGTGCCAGCAGCTCCCGGTTTAAAGAATACAATGAGCAGTTCTTC
NA,TRBV7-9,TRBJ1-2,NA,CASSPSPGGASDGYTF,TGTGCCAGCAGCCCTTCTCCGGGGGGCGCTTCAGATGGCTACACCTTC
NA,TRBV2,TRBJ2-4,NA,CASSAQGNIQYF,TGTGCCAGCAGTGCCCAGGGAAACATTCAGTACTTC
NA,TRBV7-9,TRBJ2-7,few,CASSFGRAYEQYF,TGTGCCAGCAGCTTCGGCAGGGCCTACGAGCAGTACTTC
NA,TRBV6-1,TRBJ1-2,few,CASGGTLNYGYTF,TGTGCCAGCGGTGGCACTTTAAACTATGGCTACACCTTC
NA,TRBV29-1,TRBJ1-3,few,CSVETGSGNTIYF,TGCAGCGTTGAGACAGGCTCTGGAAACACCATATATTTT
NA,TRBV29-1,TRBJ2-7,many,CSVAGTWEQYF,TGCAGCGTCGCCGGGACGTGGGAGCAGTACTTC
TRBD1,TRBV3-1,TRBJ1-5,NA,CASSPRTGFNQPQHF,TGTGCCAGCAGCCCTCGGACAGGGTTCAATCAGCCCCAGCATTTT
NA,TRBV6-1,TRBJ2-7,many,CASSPTGSYEQYF,TGTGCCAGCAGTCCTACGGGCTCCTACGAGCAGTACTTC
NA,TRBV12-3/TRBV12-4,TRBJ1-6,NA,CASSLDERSNNSPLHF,TGTGCCAGCAGTTTAGATGAGAGGTCGAATAATTCACCCCTCCACTTT
NA,TRBV4-1,TRBJ2-1,NA,CASSPGQPKQFF,TGCGCCAGCAGCCCCGGCCAGCCGAAACAGTTCTTC
NA,TRBV20-1,TRBJ1-2,NA,CSARTVYGYTF,TGCAGTGCTAGGACAGTCTATGGCTACACCTTC
NA,TRBV3-1,TRBJ2-3,few,CASSRGPIEDTQYF,TGTGCCAGCAGCCGAGGCCCGATCGAAGATACGCAGTATTTT
TRBD2,TRBV9,TRBJ2-1,few,CASSVEASGGARGEQFF,TGTGCCAGCAGCGTAGAGGCTAGCGGGGGGGCCAGGGGTGAGCAGTTCTTC
TRBD1,TRBV3-1,TRBJ1-2,NA,CASSQVPGTVYGYTF,TGTGCCAGCAGCCAAGTCCCCGGGACAGTCTATGGCTACACCTTC
NA,TRBV5-1,TRBJ1-1,NA,CASSWLGVSTEAFF,TGCGCCAGCAGCTGGCTGGGGGTGTCCACTGAAGCTTTCTTT
NA,TRBV18,TRBJ2-5,NA,CASSSIRDYQETQYF,TGTGCCAGCTCATCAATCCGGGACTACCAAGAGACCCAGTACTTC
NA,TRBV7-9,TRBJ1-2,NA,CASRRAGVSPPYGYTF,TGTGCCAGCAGACGCGCCGGGGTTTCCCCCCCCTATGGCTACACCTTC
NA,TRBV14,TRBJ2-5,few,CASSQDFSGKETQYF,TGTGCCAGCAGCCAAGATTTTAGCGGAAAAGAGACCCAGTACTTC
NA,TRBV7-6,TRBJ2-5,many,CASSLLADQETQYF,TGTGCCAGCAGCTTACTGGCGGACCAAGAGACCCAGTACTTC
NA,TRBV7-2,TRBJ2-7,few,CASSDPGHTFYEQYF,TGTGCCAGCAGCGACCCGGGACACACCTTCTACGAGCAGTACTTC
NA,TRBV29-1,TRBJ2-7,NA,CSVEIQADEQYF,TGCAGCGTTGAAATACAGGCGGACGAGCAGTACTTC
NA,TRBV7-9,TRBJ2-3,few,CASSLGFGITDTQYF,TGTGCCAGCAGCTTAGGGTTCGGGATCACAGATACGCAGTATTTT
NA,TRBV7-9,TRBJ2-1,many,CASSLVSRPNEQFF,TGTGCCAGCAGCTTAGTTAGCCGTCCTAATGAGCAGTTCTTC
TRBD1,TRBV6-2/TRBV6-3,TRBJ2-1,NA,CASSYRGQGNNEQFF,TGTGCCAGCAGTTACCGAGGACAGGGAAACAATGAGCAGTTCTTC
TRBD2,TRBV6-4,TRBJ2-1,many,CASSISGGQYNEQFF,TGTGCCAGCAGTATCAGCGGGGGGCAATACAATGAGCAGTTCTTC
NA,TRBV27,TRBJ2-5,NA,CASSPTQGGETQYF,TGTGCCAGCAGTCCCACCCAGGGGGGGGAGACCCAGTACTTC
NA,TRBV6-2/TRBV6-3,TRBJ1-5,few,CASSYPPYRGNQPQHF,TGTGCCAGCAGTTACCCCCCCTATCGGGGTAATCAGCCCCAGCATTTT
TRBD1,TRBV7-9,TRBJ2-3,NA,CASSSPPQGAREADTQYF,TGTGCCAGCAGCAGCCCCCCGCAGGGGGCGCGAGAAGCAGATACGCAGTATTTT
TRBD1,TRBV30,TRBJ1-3,once,CAWSVGTGAGNTIYF,TGTGCCTGGAGTGTAGGGACAGGGGCCGGAAACACCATATATTTT
TRBD2,TRBV7-3,TRBJ2-2,many,CASSAGLALAGELFF,TGTGCCAGCAGCGCGGGACTAGCATTGGCCGGGGAGCTGTTTTTT
NA,TRBV19,TRBJ1-5,few,CASLIQPGSNQPQHF,TGTGCCAGTCTGATCCAGCCCGGGAGCAATCAGCCCCAGCATTTT
NA,TRBV5-5,TRBJ1-2,many,CASSAGLDYGYTF,TGTGCCAGCAGCGCCGGACTGGACTATGGCTACACCTTC
NA,TRBV4-3,TRBJ1-2,NA,CASSQSLGTEALVSYTF,TGCGCCAGCAGCCAGTCCCTAGGGACGGAGGCTTTGGTGAGCTACACCTTC
TRBD2,TRBV11-2,TRBJ2-3,many,CASSLGGDYTDTQYF,TGTGCCAGCAGCTTAGGGGGGGACTACACAGATACGCAGTATTTT
NA,TRBV4-1,TRBJ2-1,NA,CASSQEESGPQLEQFF,TGCGCCAGCAGCCAAGAGGAAAGCGGACCCCAATTGGAGCAGTTCTTC
TRBD1,TRBV7-6,TRBJ2-5,NA,CASSYPYRGLETQYF,TGTGCCAGCAGCTACCCATACAGGGGATTAGAGACCCAGTACTTC
NA,TRBV20-1,TRBJ2-7,many,CSARDRQRANRYEQYF,TGCAGTGCTAGAGATAGGCAACGGGCTAACCGCTACGAGCAGTACTTC
NA,TRBV5-1,TRBJ2-3,many,CASSRSGGDMDTQYF,TGCGCCAGCAGCCGTTCAGGGGGGGACATGGATACGCAGTATTTT
NA,TRBV29-1,TRBJ1-1,few,CSAGATAENTEAFF,TGCAGCGCCGGCGCGACAGCGGAGAACACTGAAGCTTTCTTT
NA,TRBV5-1,TRBJ2-7,few,CASSLGLDGRYEQYF,TGCGCCAGCAGCTTGGGCCTGGACGGGCGCTACGAGCAGTACTTC
NA,TRBV29-1,TRBJ2-1,NA,CSVEGYWELASHDEQFF,TGCAGCGTTGAAGGGTATTGGGAATTGGCAAGCCACGATGAGCAGTTCTTC
NA,TRBV4-3,TRBJ2-5,many,CASSQEGRSQETQYF,TGCGCCAGCAGCCAAGAAGGGCGGTCCCAAGAGACCCAGTACTTC
NA,TRBV12-3/TRBV12-4,TRBJ2-5,many,CASSSDRSGQETQYF,TGTGCCAGCAGTTCGGACCGGAGTGGCCAAGAGACCCAGTACTTC
NA,TRBV4-3,TRBJ1-2,NA,CASSQDGGRNYGYTF,TGCGCCAGCAGCCAAGATGGGGGGCGCAACTATGGCTACACCTTC
NA,TRBV7-6,TRBJ2-1,NA,CASSSTGSQVDEQFF,TGTGCCAGCAGCTCCACCGGGAGTCAGGTCGATGAGCAGTTCTTC
TRBD1,TRBV4-3,TRBJ2-7,NA,CASSLGPDRDEQYF,TGCGCCAGCAGCCTCGGACCGGACAGGGACGAGCAGTACTTC
TRBD2,TRBV19,TRBJ2-3,few,CASTPGSGGPPSTDTQYF,TGTGCCAGTACCCCGGGTAGCGGGGGCCCCCCGAGCACAGATACGCAGTATTTT
NA,TRBV6-5,TRBJ1-4,NA,CASSPGPFLEKLFF,TGTGCCAGCAGTCCGGGACCATTTCTTGAAAAACTGTTTTTT